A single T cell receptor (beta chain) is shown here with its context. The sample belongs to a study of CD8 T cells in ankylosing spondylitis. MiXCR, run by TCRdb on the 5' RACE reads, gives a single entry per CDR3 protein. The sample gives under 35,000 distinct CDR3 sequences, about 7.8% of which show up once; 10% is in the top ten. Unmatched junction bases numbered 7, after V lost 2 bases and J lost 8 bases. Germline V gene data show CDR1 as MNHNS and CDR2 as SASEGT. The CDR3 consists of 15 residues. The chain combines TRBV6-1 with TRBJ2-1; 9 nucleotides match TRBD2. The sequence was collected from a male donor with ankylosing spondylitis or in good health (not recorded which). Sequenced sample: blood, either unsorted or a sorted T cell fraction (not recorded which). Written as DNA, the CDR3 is TGTGCCAGCAGTGAACCTGGTAGCGGGAGTTATGAGCAGTTCTTC. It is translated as CASSEPGSGSYEQFF.